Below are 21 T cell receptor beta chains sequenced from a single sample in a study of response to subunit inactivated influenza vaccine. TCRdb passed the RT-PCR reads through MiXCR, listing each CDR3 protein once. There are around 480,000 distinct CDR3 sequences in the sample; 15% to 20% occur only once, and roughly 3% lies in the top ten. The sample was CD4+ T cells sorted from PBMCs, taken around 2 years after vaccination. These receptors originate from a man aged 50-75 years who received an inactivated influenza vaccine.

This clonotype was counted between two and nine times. CDR3 sequence reads: CASSQGRQGLWETYGYTF. The CDR3 DNA is TGCGCCAGCAGCCAAGGTCGGCAAGGGCTCTGGGAAACGTATGGCTACACCTTC. This sequence joins TRBV4-3 and TRBJ1-2; D is undetermined. The CDR3 has 18 residues. Trimming pared 1 base from V and 5 bases from J, leaving 23 bases between. The germline V gene encodes CDR1 LGHNA and CDR2 YSLEER.

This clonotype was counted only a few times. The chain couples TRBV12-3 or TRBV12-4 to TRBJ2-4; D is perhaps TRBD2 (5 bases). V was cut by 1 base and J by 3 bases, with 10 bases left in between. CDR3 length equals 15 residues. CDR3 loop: CASSLGGVGKNIQYF. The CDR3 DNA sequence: TGTGCCAGCAGTTTAGGGGGAGTGGGCAAAAACATTCAGTACTTC.

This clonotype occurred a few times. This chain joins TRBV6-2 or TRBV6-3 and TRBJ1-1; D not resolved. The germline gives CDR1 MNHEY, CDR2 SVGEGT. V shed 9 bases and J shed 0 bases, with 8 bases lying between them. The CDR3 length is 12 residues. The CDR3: CASIGMNTEAFF. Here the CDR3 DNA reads TGTGCCAGTATAGGTATGAACACTGAAGCTTTCTTT.

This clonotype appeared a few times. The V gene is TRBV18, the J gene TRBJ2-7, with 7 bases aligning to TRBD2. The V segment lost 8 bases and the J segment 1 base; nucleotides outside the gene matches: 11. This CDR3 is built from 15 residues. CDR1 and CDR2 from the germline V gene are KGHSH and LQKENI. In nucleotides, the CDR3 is TGTGCCAGCACCCAAGGGCAGGGAGGGTCCTACGAGCAGTACTTC. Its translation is CASTQGQGGSYEQYF.

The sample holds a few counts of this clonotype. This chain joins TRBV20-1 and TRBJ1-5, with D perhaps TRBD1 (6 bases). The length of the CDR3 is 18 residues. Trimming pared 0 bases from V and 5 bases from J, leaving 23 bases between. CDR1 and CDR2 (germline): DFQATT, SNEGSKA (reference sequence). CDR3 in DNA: TGCAGTGCTAGAGACCCCCTTGGGAGGGGACACTATGATCAGCCCCAGCATTTT. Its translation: CSARDPLGRGHYDQPQHF.

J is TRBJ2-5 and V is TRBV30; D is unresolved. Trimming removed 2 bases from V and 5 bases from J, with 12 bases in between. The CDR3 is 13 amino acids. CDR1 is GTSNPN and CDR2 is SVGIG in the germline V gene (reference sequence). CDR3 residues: CAWSRQPSETQYF. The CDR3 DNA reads TGTGCCTGGAGTAGACAACCGAGTGAGACCCAGTACTTC.

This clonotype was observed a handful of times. DNA of the CDR3: TGTGCCAGCAAGGTGGAACAGCCGAACACCGGGGAGCTGTTTTTT. Translation gives CASKVEQPNTGELFF. This chain uses TRBV2 with TRBJ2-2; D call uncertain. Germline V gene data show CDR1 as SNHLY and CDR2 as FYNNEI. Trimming stripped 7 bases from V and 0 bases from J, with 12 bases between. The CDR3 is made up of 15 amino acids.

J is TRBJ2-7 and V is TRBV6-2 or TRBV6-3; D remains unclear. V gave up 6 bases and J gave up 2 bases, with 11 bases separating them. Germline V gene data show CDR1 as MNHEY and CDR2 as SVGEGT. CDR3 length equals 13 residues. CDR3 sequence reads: CASRRTRTYEQYF. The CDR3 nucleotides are TGTGCCAGCAGGAGGACGCGTACCTACGAGCAGTACTTC.

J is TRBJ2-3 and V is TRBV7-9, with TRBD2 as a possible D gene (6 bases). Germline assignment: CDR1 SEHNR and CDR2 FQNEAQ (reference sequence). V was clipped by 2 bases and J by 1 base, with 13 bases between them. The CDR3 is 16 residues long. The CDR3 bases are TGTGCCAGCAGCTTATCTCTCGGGGGTGGCACAGATACGCAGTATTTT. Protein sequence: CASSLSLGGGTDTQYF.

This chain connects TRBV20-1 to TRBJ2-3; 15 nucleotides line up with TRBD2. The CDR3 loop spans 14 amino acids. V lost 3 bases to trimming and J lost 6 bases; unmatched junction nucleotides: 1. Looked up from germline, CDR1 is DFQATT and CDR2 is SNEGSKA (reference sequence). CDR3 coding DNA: TGCAGTGCTAGGGGGACTAGCGGGAGGGATACGCAGTATTTT. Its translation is CSARGTSGRDTQYF.

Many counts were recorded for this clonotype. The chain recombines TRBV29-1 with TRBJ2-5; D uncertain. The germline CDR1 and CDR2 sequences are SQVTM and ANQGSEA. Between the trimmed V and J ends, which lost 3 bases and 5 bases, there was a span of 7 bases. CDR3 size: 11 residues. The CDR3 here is CSVELGETQYF. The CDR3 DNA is TGCAGCGTTGAGTTGGGGGAGACCCAGTACTTC.

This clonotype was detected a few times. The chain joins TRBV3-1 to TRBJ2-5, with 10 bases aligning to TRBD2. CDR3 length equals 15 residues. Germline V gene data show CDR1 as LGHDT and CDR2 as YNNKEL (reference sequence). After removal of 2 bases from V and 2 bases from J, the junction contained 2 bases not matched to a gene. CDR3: CASSQLAGVQETQYF. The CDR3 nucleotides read TGTGCCAGCAGCCAACTAGCGGGGGTGCAAGAGACCCAGTACTTC.

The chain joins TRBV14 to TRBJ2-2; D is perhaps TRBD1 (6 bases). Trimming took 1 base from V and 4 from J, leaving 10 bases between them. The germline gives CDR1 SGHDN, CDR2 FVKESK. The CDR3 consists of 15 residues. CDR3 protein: CASSQVPRGTGELFF. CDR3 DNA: TGTGCCAGCAGCCAAGTACCCAGGGGCACCGGGGAGCTGTTTTTT.

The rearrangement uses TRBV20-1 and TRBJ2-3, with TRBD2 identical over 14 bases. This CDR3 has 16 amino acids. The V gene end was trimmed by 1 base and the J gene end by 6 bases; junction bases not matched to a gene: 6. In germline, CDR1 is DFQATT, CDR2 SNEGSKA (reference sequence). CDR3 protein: CSARVGTSGSRDTQYF. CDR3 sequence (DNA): TGCAGTGCTAGAGTTGGGACTAGCGGGAGTCGGGATACGCAGTATTTT.

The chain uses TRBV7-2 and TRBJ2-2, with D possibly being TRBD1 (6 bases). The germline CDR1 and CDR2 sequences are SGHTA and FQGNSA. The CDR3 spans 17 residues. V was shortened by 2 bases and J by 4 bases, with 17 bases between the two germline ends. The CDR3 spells CASSLIPGQVPTGELFF. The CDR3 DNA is TGTGCCAGCAGCTTAATTCCGGGACAAGTTCCCACCGGGGAGCTGTTTTTT.

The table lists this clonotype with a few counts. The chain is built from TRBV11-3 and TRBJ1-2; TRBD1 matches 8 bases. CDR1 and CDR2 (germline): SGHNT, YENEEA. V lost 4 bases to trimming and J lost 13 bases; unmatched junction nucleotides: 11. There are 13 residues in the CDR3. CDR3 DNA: TGTGCCAGCAGCTCAGCCGGACAGGGAGGTTTCACCTTC. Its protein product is CASSSAGQGGFTF.

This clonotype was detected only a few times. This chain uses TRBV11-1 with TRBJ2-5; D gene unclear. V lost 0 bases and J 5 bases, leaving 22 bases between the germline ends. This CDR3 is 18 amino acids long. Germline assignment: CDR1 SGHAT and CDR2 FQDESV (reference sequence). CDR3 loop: CASSLAGSGRSVSETQYF. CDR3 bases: TGTGCCAGCAGCTTAGCGGGGTCTGGAAGGTCTGTATCGGAGACCCAGTACTTC. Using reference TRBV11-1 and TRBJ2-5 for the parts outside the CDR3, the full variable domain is EAEVAQSPRYKITEKSQAVAFWCDPISGHATLYWYRQILGQGPELLVQFQDESVVDDSQLPKDRFSAERLKGVDSTLKIQPAELGDSAMYLCASSLAGSGRSVSETQYFGPGTRLLVL.

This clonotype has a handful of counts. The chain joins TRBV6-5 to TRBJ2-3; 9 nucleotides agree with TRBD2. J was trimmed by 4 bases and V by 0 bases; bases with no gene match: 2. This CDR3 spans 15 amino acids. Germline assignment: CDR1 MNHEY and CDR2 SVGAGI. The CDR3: CASSYSSGSADTQYF. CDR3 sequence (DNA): TGTGCCAGCAGTTACTCTAGCGGGAGCGCAGATACGCAGTATTTT.

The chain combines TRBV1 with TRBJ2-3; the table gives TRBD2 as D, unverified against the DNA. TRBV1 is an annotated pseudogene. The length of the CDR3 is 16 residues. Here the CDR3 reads CTSSQEGTSDTDTQYF. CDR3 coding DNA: TGCACCAGCAGCCAAGAAGGGACTAGCGACACAGATACGCAGTATTTT.

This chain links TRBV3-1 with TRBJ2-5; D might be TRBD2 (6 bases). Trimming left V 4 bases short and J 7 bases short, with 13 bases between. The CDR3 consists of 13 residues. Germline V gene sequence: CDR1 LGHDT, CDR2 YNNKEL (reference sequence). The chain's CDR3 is CASSPRSEGTQYF. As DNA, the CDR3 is TGTGCCAGCAGCCCACGTTCGGAGGGGACCCAGTACTTC.

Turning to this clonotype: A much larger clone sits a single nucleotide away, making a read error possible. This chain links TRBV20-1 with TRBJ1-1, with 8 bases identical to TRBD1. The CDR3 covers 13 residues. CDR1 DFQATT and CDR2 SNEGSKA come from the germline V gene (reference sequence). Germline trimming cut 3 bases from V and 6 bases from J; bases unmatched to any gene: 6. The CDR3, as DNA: TGCAGTGCTAGTTACCAGGGGGCTGCTGAAGCTTTCTTT. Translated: CSASYQGAAEAFF.